The 7 T cell receptor beta chains given below trace back to one sample, sequenced in a study of shared clonotypes between healthy human individuals. Assay: immunoSEQ multiplex PCR; the TCRdb copy retains only in-frame clones and omits some. This sample has approximately 2.5 million clones, with 90% to 95% found just once. The sequencing sample was made of naive CD4+ T cells sorted from blood. As to subset: CD45RA+ positively selected. The receptors come from a man aged 18 to 35 in good health.

The CDR3: CASSYTKPGQLSGYTF. CDR3 sequence (DNA): TGTGCCAGCAGTTACACTAAACCGGGACAGCTAAGTGGCTACACCTTC. The V and J genes are TRBV6-6 and TRBJ1-2; 7 bases match TRBD1. The V and J ends lost 2 bases and 7 bases, in that order; junction bases with no gene match: 13. The length of the CDR3 is 16 residues. Germline CDR1 reads MNHNY; CDR2 reads SVGAGI (reference sequence).

The chain combines TRBV18 with TRBJ2-2, with D uncertain. Trimming pared 2 bases from V and 3 bases from J, leaving 4 bases between. Germline CDR1 reads KGHSH; CDR2 reads LQKENI. This CDR3 comprises 13 residues. The CDR3 region has the DNA TGTGCCAGCTCACCAGGTCACACCGGGGAGCTGTTTTTT. Its protein is CASSPGHTGELFF.

The chain links TRBV7-6 to TRBJ2-7, with D maybe TRBD1 (6 bases). Germline V gives CDR1 SGHVS, CDR2 FNYEAQ. V dropped 0 bases and J dropped 2 bases, with 17 bases sitting between them. This CDR3 comprises 17 residues. Here the CDR3 DNA reads TGTGCCAGCAGCTTAGCATCCCCGGACAGAAACCCCTACGAGCAGTACTTC. Translating it yields CASSLASPDRNPYEQYF.

This chain links TRBV19 with TRBJ2-5; the match to TRBD2 covers 7 bases. Germline values: CDR1 LNHDA, CDR2 SQIVND (reference sequence). CDR3 size: 15 residues. V shed 8 bases, J shed 2 bases, and the junction held 11 bases outside the gene matches. CDR3 region: CASRAGGRGQETQYF. The DNA of the CDR3 is TGTGCCAGTCGGGCCGGCGGGAGAGGGCAAGAGACCCAGTACTTC.

This clone was seen only once. This CDR3 reads CASLGLAGETQYF. The CDR3 DNA follows: TGTGCCAGCCTAGGACTAGCGGGGGAGACCCAGTACTTC. The chain is built from TRBV6-1 and TRBJ2-5; 12 bases fit TRBD2. CDR3 length: 13 residues. V lost 8 bases to trimming and J lost 5 bases; unmatched junction nucleotides: 3. Per the germline V gene, CDR1 is MNHNS and CDR2 is SASEGT.

The V and J genes are TRBV25-1 and TRBJ1-2; D may be TRBD1 (5 bases). This CDR3 comprises 13 residues. Looked up from germline, CDR1 is MGHDK and CDR2 is SYGVNS. V lost 11 bases, J lost 2 bases, and 15 bases lay in between. Written as DNA, the CDR3 is TGTGCCGCCCAAGGGGAGACCAACTATGGCTACACCTTC. Protein: CAAQGETNYGYTF.

The rearrangement links TRBV6-5 to TRBJ2-7; 14 positions agree with TRBD2. With 4 bases clipped from V and 12 bases from J, the junction kept 11 bases outside the gene matches. Germline-derived CDR1 and CDR2 are MNHEY and SVGAGI. The CDR3 extends over 15 amino acids. In DNA, the CDR3 is TGTGCCAGCAGTTTAGCCCTGGGACTAGCGGGAGTGGCGTACTTC. Translation: CASSLALGLAGVAYF.